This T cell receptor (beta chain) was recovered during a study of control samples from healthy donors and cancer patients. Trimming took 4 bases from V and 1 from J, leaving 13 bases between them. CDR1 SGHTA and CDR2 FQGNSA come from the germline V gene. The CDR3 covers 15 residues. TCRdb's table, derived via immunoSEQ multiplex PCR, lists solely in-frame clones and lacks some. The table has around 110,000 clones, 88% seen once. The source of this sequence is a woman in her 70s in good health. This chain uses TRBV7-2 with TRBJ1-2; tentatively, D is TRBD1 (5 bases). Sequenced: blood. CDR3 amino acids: CASSSDQGDNYGYTF. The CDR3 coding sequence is TGTGCCAGCAGCTCAGACCAGGGCGATAACTATGGCTACACCTTC.